This T cell receptor (beta chain) was identified in a study of blood T cell repertoires in COVID-19. Across the whole study: From the United States, Italy and Spain came samples of acute and convalescent COVID-19. Sources were T cells, B-cell-depleted T cells, or PBMCs; the material itself was cDNA or gDNA.

V lost 3 bases, J lost 5 bases, and 2 bases stayed unmatched. The V gene's germline CDR1 is SGHNT and CDR2 YENEEA. This CDR3 region has 15 residues. Original data processing: Estimates of nucleated cell counts were drawn from the amplification of reference gene primers. TCRdb keeps only in-frame clones here, not all; method: immunoSEQ multiplex PCR. Clone size and the V and J calls come from that table; the DNA yielded D and trimming. The profile covers nearly 200,000 clones, with about 82% appearing a single time and about 0.95% taken by the ten largest. The sample consisted of peripheral blood. The clonotype was recovered from a man in his fifties or sixties with COVID-19, enrolled during active disease. The V and J genes are TRBV11-3 and TRBJ2-3; TRBD2 agrees at 13 bases. CDR3 protein: CASSLGLAGKDTQYF. The CDR3 DNA sequence: TGTGCCAGCAGCTTGGGACTAGCGGGAAAAGATACGCAGTATTTT. Full variable domain (remainder filled in from reference TRBV11-3 and TRBJ2-3): EAGVVQSPRYKIIEKKQPVAFWCNPISGHNTLYWYLQNLGQGPELLIRYENEEAVDDSQLPKDRFSAERLKGVDSTLKIQPAELGDSAVYLCASSLGLAGKDTQYFGPGTRLTVL.